The entry below gives a single TCR beta chain sequence along with its context. Its antigen is not identified. These data originate in a study of T and B cells in COVID-19 patients. About the study: In the active-infection cohort, about 90% of the roughly 20 patients had comorbidities linked to unfavorable COVID-19 outcome. General study results and limits: At recovery TRB diversity and richness exceeded healthy donors, after highly clonal active COVID-19 repertoires. Of 2,300 or so TCR clusters found only in the recovered cohort, approximately 34 had low generation probability.

Blood genomic DNA input for TRB amplification was about 220-500 ng. The CDR3 has 13 residues. The germline CDR1 and CDR2 sequences are MNHEY and SVGAGI. BIOMED2 TRB-A/B primer pools were used in multiplex TRB PCR. A single record per CDR3 protein comes from TCRdb applying MiXCR to the multiplex PCR reads. Among roughly 15,000 distinct CDR3 sequences listed, about 30% were seen once. The genes are TRBV6-5 and TRBJ2-3; perhaps TRBD1 as D (6 bases). The TCR originated in a human donor who had recovered from COVID-19. The sequenced material came from blood. CDR3 sequence (DNA): TGTGCAGGGGGTACCACTAGCACAGATACGCAGTATTTT. Its protein product is CAGGTTSTDTQYF.